This T cell receptor beta chain was documented in a study of cytomegalovirus exposure and HLA in healthy donors. General observations from the study: Per published reports, the classifier diagnosed cytomegalovirus status with high specificity and sensitivity.

On this clone: Its antigen remains unknown.

The repertoire was sequenced with immunoSEQ multiplex PCR; TCRdb's copy has only in-frame clones and lacks some. The table includes 250,000 to 300,000 clones, 80% to 90% detected once. Sample: PBMCs. This clonotype was sampled from a woman under 30 in good health and CMV-seronegative.

The chain's CDR3 is CSVRQLNLGYTF. The CDR3, as DNA: TGCAGCGTTCGACAGTTAAACCTGGGGTACACCTTC. The V gene is TRBV29-1, the J gene TRBJ1-2; the D gene is possibly TRBD1 (5 bases). The CDR3 length is 12 residues. CDR1 SQVTM and CDR2 ANQGSEA come from the germline V gene. V lost 5 bases and J 11 bases, leaving 18 bases between the germline ends.